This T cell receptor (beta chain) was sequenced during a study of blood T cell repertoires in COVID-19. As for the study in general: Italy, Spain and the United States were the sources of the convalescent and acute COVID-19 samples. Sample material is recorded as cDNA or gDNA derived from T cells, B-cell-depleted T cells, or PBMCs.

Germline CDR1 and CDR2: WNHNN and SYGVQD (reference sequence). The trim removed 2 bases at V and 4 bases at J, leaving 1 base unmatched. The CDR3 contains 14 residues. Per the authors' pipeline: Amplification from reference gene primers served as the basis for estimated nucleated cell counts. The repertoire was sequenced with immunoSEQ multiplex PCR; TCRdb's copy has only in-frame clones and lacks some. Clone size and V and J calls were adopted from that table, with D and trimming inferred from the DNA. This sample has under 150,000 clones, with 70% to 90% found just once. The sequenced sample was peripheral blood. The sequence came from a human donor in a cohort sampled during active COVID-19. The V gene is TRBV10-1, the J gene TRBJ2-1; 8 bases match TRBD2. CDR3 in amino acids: CASSETSGYNEQFF. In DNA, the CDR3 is TGCGCCAGCAGTGAGACTAGCGGTTACAATGAGCAGTTCTTC.